This entry concerns a single T cell receptor beta chain. The data are from a study of cytomegalovirus exposure and HLA in healthy donors. For the study at large: A prior analysis found 95 million to 140 million unique TCR beta sequences from 150 million to 200 million T cells.

In the PCR, 60 Vbeta and 13 Jbeta primers were used. TCRdb's copy holds only in-frame clones and misses some; the assay was immunoSEQ multiplex PCR. The data contain 100,000 or so clones, around 84% of them singletons. The length of the CDR3 is 16 residues. Looked up from germline, CDR1 is KGHSH and CDR2 is LQKENI. V lost 5 bases, J lost 1 base, and 10 bases stayed unmatched. The sample was PBMCs. This clonotype was sampled from a young man in good health and CMV-seronegative. This chain uses TRBV18 with TRBJ2-7, with TRBD2 identical over 8 bases. CDR3 sequence reads: CASSSPGREGSYEQYF. The CDR3 DNA sequence: TGTGCCAGCTCATCCCCGGGACGGGAGGGGTCCTACGAGCAGTACTTC.